This paragraph covers one T cell receptor beta chain sequence. This specimen belongs to a study of cytomegalovirus exposure and HLA in healthy donors. The CDR3 has 14 residues. CDR1 is SGHDT and CDR2 is YYEEEE in the germline V gene. V dropped 4 bases and J dropped 6 bases, with 13 bases sitting between them. Primers included in the PCR were 60 Vbeta and 13 Jbeta primers. The assay was immunoSEQ multiplex PCR, and TCRdb's table has in-frame clones only and misses some. The sample carries some 88,000 clones, 65% to 80% recorded once. The sequenced sample consisted of PBMCs. The V and J genes are TRBV5-6 and TRBJ1-4; a weak D match, TRBD1 (6 bases). This TCR was recovered from a woman aged 18-35 years in good health and CMV-seropositive. CDR3 loop: CASSADRDHEKLFF. For the CDR3, the DNA is TGTGCCAGCAGCGCGGACAGAGACCATGAAAAACTGTTTTTT.